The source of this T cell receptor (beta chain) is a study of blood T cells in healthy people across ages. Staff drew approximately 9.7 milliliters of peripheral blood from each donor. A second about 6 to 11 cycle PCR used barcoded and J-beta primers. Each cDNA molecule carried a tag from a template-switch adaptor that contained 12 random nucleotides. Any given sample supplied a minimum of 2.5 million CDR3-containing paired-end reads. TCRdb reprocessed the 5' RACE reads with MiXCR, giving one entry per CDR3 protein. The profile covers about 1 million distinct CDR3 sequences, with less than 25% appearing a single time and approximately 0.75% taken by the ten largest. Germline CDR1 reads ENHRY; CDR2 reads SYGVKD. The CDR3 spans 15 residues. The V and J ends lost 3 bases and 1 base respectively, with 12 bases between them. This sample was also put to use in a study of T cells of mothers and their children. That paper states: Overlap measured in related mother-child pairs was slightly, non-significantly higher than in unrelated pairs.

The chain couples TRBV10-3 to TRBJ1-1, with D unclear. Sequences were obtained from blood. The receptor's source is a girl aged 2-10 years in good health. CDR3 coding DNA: TGTGCCATCAGTGACAAAGGTGAAGGGAACACTGAAGCTTTCTTT. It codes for CAISDKGEGNTEAFF.